The 5 T cell receptor beta chains below were found in one sample sequenced in a study of cytomegalovirus exposure and HLA in healthy donors. Use of 60 Vbeta and 13 Jbeta primers characterized the PCR. Clones were sequenced by immunoSEQ multiplex PCR, and TCRdb holds only the in-frame ones, with some missing. The sample consists of around 74,000 clones, approximately 79% of them appearing once. The sequenced sample was PBMCs. These receptors all stem from a man younger than 45 in good health and CMV-seronegative.

This clone appeared many times. V is TRBV4-2 and J is TRBJ2-7; 7 nucleotides agree with TRBD1. Germline CDR1 LGHNA, CDR2 YNFKEQ. The CDR3 consists of 15 residues. Trimming took 3 bases from V and 5 from J; bases not matched to a gene: 10. For the CDR3, the DNA is TGTGCCAGCAGCCAGGAGACAGGGCCCAGCCACGAGCAGTACTTC. Its translation is CASSQETGPSHEQYF.

V gene TRBV5-5 combines with J gene TRBJ1-5, with 9 nucleotides matching TRBD1. The CDR3 has 14 residues. V lost 2 bases, J lost 5 bases, and 2 bases stayed unmatched. Per the germline V gene, CDR1 is SGHKS and CDR2 is YYEKEE (reference sequence). CDR3 DNA: TGTGCCAGCAGCTTAGGGACAGGGTATCAGCCCCAGCATTTT. This sequence encodes CASSLGTGYQPQHF.

V gene TRBV7-6 combines with J gene TRBJ1-2; weak D call: TRBD1 (6 bases). The CDR3 totals 17 residues. V lost 6 bases and J 8 bases, leaving 28 bases between the germline ends. Germline values: CDR1 SGHVS, CDR2 FNYEAQ. This chain's CDR3 is CASSPQDNLRDISGYTF. The CDR3 bases are TGTGCCAGCAGTCCCCAGGATAACCTCAGGGACATCTCCGGCTACACCTTC.

The chain uses TRBV9 and TRBJ1-3; 7 bases are a match to TRBD1. The junction had 5 bases not matched to a gene; V was cut back by 2 bases and J by 3 bases. CDR1 and CDR2 from the germline V gene are SGDLS and YYNGEE. This CDR3 is 15 amino acids long. DNA for the CDR3: TGTGCCAGCAGCGTTCAGGGGGAAGGTGGAAACACCATATATTTT. This translates into CASSVQGEGGNTIYF.

Concerning this clone: Its ends do not fully match the called genes, so a read error is possible. Other DNA sequences within the sample encode an identical CDR3. V and J are TRBV5-4 and TRBJ2-7; 8 nucleotides line up with TRBD2. CDR3 length: 15 residues. CDR1 is SGHNT, CDR2 YYREEE, per germline (reference sequence). The CDR3 protein is CASSLVVAGSYEQYF. The DNA of the CDR3 is TGTGCCAGCAGCTTGGTGGTAGCGGGGTCCTACGAGCAGTACTTT.